This T cell receptor beta chain comes out of a study of control samples from healthy donors and cancer patients. This CDR3 has 17 residues. Per the germline V gene, CDR1 is MNHNY and CDR2 is SVGAGI (reference sequence). The V and J ends lost 5 bases and 0 bases, in that order; junction bases with no gene match: 9. This table comes from immunoSEQ multiplex PCR, and its TCRdb copy is limited to in-frame clones, with some not included. The sample has over 30,000 clones; about 88% are singletons. Sequencing was carried out using PBMCs. This chain links TRBV6-6 with TRBJ2-2; TRBD2 matches at 7 bases. The clonotype originates from a middle-aged woman with lung cancer. CDR3 in amino acids: CASSPLGRETNTGELFF. The CDR3 DNA follows: TGTGCCAGCAGTCCACTGGGGCGGGAGACGAACACCGGGGAGCTGTTTTTT.